Following are 20 T cell receptor beta chains from one sample sequenced in a study of Graves' ophthalmopathy and Graves' hyperthyroidism. RNA transcripts were the source from which TCR beta CDR3 regions were amplified. Scientists carried out first-round RT-PCR using HTBI primers and then a second-round multiplex PCR. TCRdb used MiXCR to reprocess the multiplex PCR reads, holding one entry per CDR3 protein. The table lists about 210,000 distinct CDR3 sequences, roughly 29% of them singletons. The sequenced sample consisted of peripheral blood. The receptors shown here come from a man over 45 with Graves' ophthalmopathy.

This clonotype was counted ten times or more. The chain couples TRBV5-1 to TRBJ1-1; tentatively, D is TRBD1 (6 bases). V was cut by 1 base and J by 4 bases, with 11 bases left in between. This CDR3 comprises 14 residues. Germline V gene sequence: CDR1 SGHRS, CDR2 YFSETQ. The CDR3 loop is CASSLFQGTTEAFF. The DNA for the CDR3 is TGCGCCAGCAGCTTGTTCCAGGGGACCACTGAAGCTTTCTTT.

This clonotype occurred many times. The chain carries TRBV30 and TRBJ2-7; D uncertain. V shed 8 bases and J shed 3 bases, with 5 bases lying between them. This CDR3 comprises 9 residues. Germline V gives CDR1 GTSNPN, CDR2 SVGIG (reference sequence). As DNA, the CDR3 is TGTGCCCACCACTACGAGCAGTACTTC. Translated: CAHHYEQYF.

This clonotype showed up many times. The chain employs TRBV28 and TRBJ2-7; no definite D call. There are 11 residues in the CDR3. Per the germline V gene, CDR1 is MDHEN and CDR2 is SYDVKM. The V end lost 6 bases, the J end lost 3 bases, and 6 bases lay between the germline ends. The CDR3 DNA reads as TGTGCCAGCAGAGGGTTCTACGAGCAGTACTTC. As protein: CASRGFYEQYF.

This clonotype was detected many times. V usage is TRBV7-2 and J usage is TRBJ1-2; D unclear. Trimming removed 1 base from V and 4 bases from J, with 13 bases in between. Germline-derived CDR1 and CDR2 are SGHTA and FQGNSA. There are 15 residues in the CDR3. CDR3 nucleotides: TGTGCCAGCAGCTTAGGAAAATACGACTCCTATGGCTACACCTTC. Translation gives CASSLGKYDSYGYTF.

This clonotype was counted once. V usage is TRBV11-2 and J usage is TRBJ2-5, with D tentatively TRBD2 (6 bases). Trimming took 2 bases from V and 5 from J, leaving 15 bases between them. The CDR3 covers 15 residues. CDR1 and CDR2 from the germline V gene are SGHAT and FQNNGV. For the CDR3, the DNA is TGTGCCAGCAGCTTAACGCGGGGCTCGCGGGAGACCCAGTACTTC. Translating it yields CASSLTRGSRETQYF. Based on the CDR3 plus reference TRBV11-2 and TRBJ2-5, the full variable domain is EAGVAQSPRYKIIEKRQSVAFWCNPISGHATLYWYQQILGQGPKLLIQFQNNGVVDDSQLPKDRFSAERLKGVDSTLKIQPAKLEDSAVYLCASSLTRGSRETQYFGPGTRLLVL.

This clonotype was counted ten times or more. The chain employs TRBV15 and TRBJ2-4, with a tentative D call TRBD1 (5 bases). CDR1 and CDR2 (germline): LNHNV, YYDKDF (reference sequence). The CDR3 has 15 residues. Trimming removed 1 base at V and 3 bases at J, with 10 bases between. Written as DNA, the CDR3 is TGTGCCACCAGCAGAGGGGTACAGGACAAAAACATTCAGTACTTC. Its protein product is CATSRGVQDKNIQYF.

The chain is built from TRBV9 and TRBJ1-3; D call uncertain. V lost 5 bases and J 0 bases, leaving 9 bases between the germline ends. The CDR3 is 14 amino acids. CDR1 is SGDLS and CDR2 is YYNGEE in the germline V gene. CDR3 DNA sequence: TGTGCCAGCAGGGACGGACCCTCTGGAAACACCATATATTTT. This encodes CASRDGPSGNTIYF.

As concerns this clonotype: A junction boundary mismatches the germline segment, possibly from a read error. V is TRBV7-2 and J is TRBJ1-2, with D tentatively TRBD1 (5 bases). The CDR3 covers 13 residues. Germline CDR1 reads SGHTA; CDR2 reads FQGNSA. CDR3 amino acids: CASSLEGTSLLAF. The CDR3 DNA reads TGTGCCAGCAGCTTAGAGGGGACTTCCCTCCTGGCCTTC.

This clonotype was detected ten times or more. CDR3 amino acids: CASTMRQGAPGANVLTF. CDR3 in DNA: TGTGCCAGCACCATGAGACAGGGGGCGCCTGGGGCCAACGTCCTGACTTTC. The chain links TRBV6-2 or TRBV6-3 to TRBJ2-6; 10 positions match TRBD1. Germline assignment: CDR1 MNHEY and CDR2 SVGEGT. Trimming removed 7 bases from V and 2 bases from J; junction bases left unmatched: 8. The CDR3 extends over 17 amino acids.

This clonotype was picked up many times. The V call is TRBV27, the J call TRBJ2-7, with D perhaps matching TRBD2 (6 bases). Per the germline V gene, CDR1 is MNHEY and CDR2 is SMNVEV (reference sequence). Trimming removed 5 bases from V and 3 bases from J, with 11 bases in between. This CDR3 region has 13 residues. CDR3 protein: CASSGGKFYEQYF. CDR3 sequence (DNA): TGTGCCAGCAGTGGGGGGAAGTTCTACGAGCAGTACTTC.

In this sample, this clonotype turned up many times. This sequence joins TRBV7-9 and TRBJ2-6, with D unresolved. Germline-derived CDR1 and CDR2 are SEHNR and FQNEAQ (reference sequence). The CDR3 runs 16 residues. V lost 1 base and J lost 0, with 7 bases in between. The CDR3 DNA reads TGTGCCAGCAGCTTAGGGCGGCTCTCTGGGGCCAACGTCCTGACTTTC. Translating it yields CASSLGRLSGANVLTF.

The V and J genes are TRBV28 and TRBJ2-7; the match to TRBD2 covers 13 bases. The CDR3 contains 16 residues. V lost 5 bases to trimming and J lost 2 bases; unmatched junction nucleotides: 6. The germline V gene has CDR1 MDHEN and CDR2 SYDVKM. Written as DNA, the CDR3 is TGTGCCAGCAGTCCAACGGGACTAGCGGGAACCTACGAGCAGTACTTC. As protein: CASSPTGLAGTYEQYF.

The table lists this clonotype with many counts. The gene calls are TRBV5-1 and TRBJ2-7, with D possibly matching TRBD2 (5 bases). The CDR3 loop spans 15 amino acids. V lost 0 bases and J 2 bases, leaving 12 bases between the germline ends. The germline gives CDR1 SGHRS, CDR2 YFSETQ. For the CDR3, the DNA is TGCGCCAGCAGCTTGGCCGGAGGCGGAGCCTACGAGCAGTACTTC. Residues: CASSLAGGGAYEQYF.

This clonotype was detected only a few times. The chain employs TRBV7-2 and TRBJ1-5; no clear D gene. The CDR3 runs to 12 residues. Deletions cut 3 bases from V and 7 bases from J, with 7 bases between. Germline V CDR1 and CDR2: SGHTA, FQGNSA. As DNA, the CDR3 is TGTGCCAGCAGCTTGCCTGCGCAGCCCCAGCATTTT. Translated, it gives CASSLPAQPQHF.

This clonotype was observed many times. V is TRBV7-2 and J is TRBJ2-5; 10 bases fit TRBD2. The V segment lost 5 bases and the J segment 1 base; nucleotides outside the gene matches: 10. In germline, CDR1 is SGHTA, CDR2 FQGNSA. The length of the CDR3 is 17 residues. CDR3 in amino acids: CASSLIGLAETQETQYF. DNA of the CDR3: TGTGCCAGCAGCCTAATAGGACTAGCGGAAACCCAAGAGACCCAGTACTTC.

There are many counts of this clonotype. The V gene is TRBV20-1, the J gene TRBJ2-2; no clear D gene. Germline assignment: CDR1 DFQATT and CDR2 SNEGSKA (reference sequence). The CDR3 runs 12 residues. Between the trimmed V and J ends, which lost 6 bases and 0 bases, there was a span of 5 bases. In DNA, the CDR3 is TGCAGTGCCTATCCGAACACCGGGGAGCTGTTTTTT. It encodes CSAYPNTGELFF.

This clonotype was seen repeatedly, ten times or more. The chain combines TRBV12-3 or TRBV12-4 with TRBJ1-3; tentative D call: TRBD1 (5 bases). The CDR3 totals 15 residues. Trimming cost V 6 bases and J 0 bases, with 12 bases left between them. CDR3 DNA sequence: TGTGCCAGCAGGCGGACCGGGACCTCTGGAAACACCATATATTTT. Amino acid sequence: CASRRTGTSGNTIYF.

This chain connects TRBV19 to TRBJ2-1, with 10 nucleotides matching TRBD2. There are 15 residues in the CDR3. Germline-derived CDR1 and CDR2 are LNHDA and SQIVND (reference sequence). V shed 3 bases, J shed 6 bases, and the junction held 5 bases outside the gene matches. This chain's CDR3 is CASSIGQREGNEQFF. The CDR3 DNA sequence: TGTGCCAGTAGTATTGGGCAGCGGGAGGGCAATGAGCAGTTCTTC.

This clonotype was picked up many times. V is TRBV12-3 or TRBV12-4 and J is TRBJ2-2; possibly TRBD1 or TRBD2 for D (5 bases each). This CDR3 comprises 14 residues. Trimming removed 5 bases at V and 1 base at J, with 8 bases between. The DNA of the CDR3 is TGTGCCAGCAGTACAGGACTGAACACCGGGGAGCTGTTTTTT. This gives the protein CASSTGLNTGELFF.

This clonotype has a count of ten or more. V gene TRBV29-1 combines with J gene TRBJ2-7; D is unclear. This CDR3 contains 12 residues. Trimming removed 4 bases at V and 5 bases at J, with 12 bases between. Germline CDR1 SQVTM, CDR2 ANQGSEA. The CDR3 nucleotides are TGCAGCGTTGGAGTAGCTGGAAACGAGCAGTACTTC. Encoded protein: CSVGVAGNEQYF.